The present T cell receptor beta chain was sequenced within a study of blood T cell repertoires in COVID-19. Looking at the study overall: Sites across the United States, Italy and Spain contributed samples from acute and convalescent COVID-19. PBMCs, B-cell-depleted T cells, or T cells were the source of the cDNA or gDNA that made up the material.

Here immunoSEQ multiplex PCR was the method, and the copy in TCRdb shows in-frame clones only, minus some. The repertoire holds 100,000 to 150,000 clones, less than 75% seen once, with more than 0.65% in the top ten. Trimming shortened V by 6 bases and J by 3 bases, and 11 bases separated the two germline ends. Germline V CDR1 and CDR2: WNHNN, SYGVQD (reference sequence). This CDR3 is built from 14 residues. This clone was observed a few times. This sequence joins TRBV10-1 and TRBJ2-2; a possible D gene is TRBD1 (6 bases). Sequenced input: peripheral blood. The clonotype was recovered from a human donor with acute or convalescent COVID-19. The donor label of this sample is uncertain. The CDR3 region has the DNA TGCGCCAGCAGCGATCCAGGGGACACCGGGGAGCTGTTTTTT. The encoded protein is CASSDPGDTGELFF.